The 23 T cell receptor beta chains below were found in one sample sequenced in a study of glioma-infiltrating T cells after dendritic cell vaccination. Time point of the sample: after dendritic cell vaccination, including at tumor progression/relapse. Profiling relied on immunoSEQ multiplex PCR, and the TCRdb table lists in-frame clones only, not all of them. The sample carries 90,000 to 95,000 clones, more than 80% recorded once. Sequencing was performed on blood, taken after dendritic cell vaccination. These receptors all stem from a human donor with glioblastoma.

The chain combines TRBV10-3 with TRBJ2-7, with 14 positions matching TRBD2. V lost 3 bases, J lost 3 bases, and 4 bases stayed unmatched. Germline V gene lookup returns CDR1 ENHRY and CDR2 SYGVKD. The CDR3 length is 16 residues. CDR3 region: CAISDAGTSGSYEQYF. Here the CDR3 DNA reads TGTGCCATCAGTGACGCCGGGACTAGCGGGAGCTACGAGCAGTACTTC.

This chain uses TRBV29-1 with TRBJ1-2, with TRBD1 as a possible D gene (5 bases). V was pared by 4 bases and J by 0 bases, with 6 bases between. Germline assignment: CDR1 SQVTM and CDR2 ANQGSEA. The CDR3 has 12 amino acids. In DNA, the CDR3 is TGCAGCGTTGCAGGGTCTAACTATGGCTACACCTTC. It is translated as CSVAGSNYGYTF. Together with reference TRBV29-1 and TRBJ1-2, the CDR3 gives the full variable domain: SAVISQKPSRDICQRGTSLTIQCQVDSQVTMMFWYRQQPGQSLTLIATANQGSEATYESGFVIDKFPISRPNLTFSTLTVSNMSPEDSSIYLCSVAGSNYGYTFGSGTRLTVV.

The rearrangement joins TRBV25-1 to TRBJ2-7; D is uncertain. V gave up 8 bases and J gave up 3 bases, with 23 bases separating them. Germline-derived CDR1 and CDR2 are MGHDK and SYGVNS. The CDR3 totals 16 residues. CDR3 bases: TGTGCCAGCCATTCCCCCGCCGGGTTCCAAATCTACGAGCAGTACGTC. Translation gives CASHSPAGFQIYEQYV.

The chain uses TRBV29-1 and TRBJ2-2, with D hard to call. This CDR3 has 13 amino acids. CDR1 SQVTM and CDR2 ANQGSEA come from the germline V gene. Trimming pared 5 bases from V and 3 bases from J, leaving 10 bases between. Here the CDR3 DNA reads TGCAGCGTTCTACAGTCTTACACCGGGGAGCTGTTTTTT. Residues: CSVLQSYTGELFF.

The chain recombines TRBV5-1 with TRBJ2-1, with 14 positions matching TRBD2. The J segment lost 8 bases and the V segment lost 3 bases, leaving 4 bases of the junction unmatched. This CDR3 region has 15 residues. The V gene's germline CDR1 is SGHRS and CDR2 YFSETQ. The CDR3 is CASSWGLAGAHEQFF. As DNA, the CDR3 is TGCGCCAGCAGCTGGGGACTAGCGGGAGCCCATGAGCAGTTCTTC.

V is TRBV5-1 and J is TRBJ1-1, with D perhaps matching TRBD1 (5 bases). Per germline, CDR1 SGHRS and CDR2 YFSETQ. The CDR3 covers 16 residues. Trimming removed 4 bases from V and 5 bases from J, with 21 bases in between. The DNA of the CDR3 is TGCGCCAGCAGCACGGAAGCGGGGGGTCTGGGGACTGAAGCTTTCTTT. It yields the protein CASSTEAGGLGTEAFF.

The CDR3 reads CASTRGIKNYGYTF. The CDR3 region has the DNA TGTGCCAGCACCCGAGGGATTAAGAACTATGGCTACACCTTC. The rearrangement joins TRBV6-5 to TRBJ1-2; D is unclear. The germline V gene has CDR1 MNHEY and CDR2 SVGAGI. The CDR3 loop spans 14 amino acids. The V end lost 7 bases, the J end lost 2 bases, and 14 bases lay between the germline ends.

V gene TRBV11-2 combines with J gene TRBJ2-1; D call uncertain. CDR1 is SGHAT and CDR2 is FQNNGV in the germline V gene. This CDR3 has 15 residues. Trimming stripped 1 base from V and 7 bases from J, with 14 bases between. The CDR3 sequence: CASSLGAGGMNEQFF. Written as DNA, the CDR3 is TGTGCCAGCAGCTTAGGTGCTGGCGGTATGAATGAGCAGTTCTTC.

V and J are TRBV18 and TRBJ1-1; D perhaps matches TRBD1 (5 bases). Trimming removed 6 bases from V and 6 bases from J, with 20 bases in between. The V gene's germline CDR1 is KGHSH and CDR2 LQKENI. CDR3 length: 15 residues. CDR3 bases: TGTGCCAGCTCCCCCTCTGGAGAACGGGGGGCTGAAGCTTTCTTT. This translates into CASSPSGERGAEAFF.

The CDR3 nucleotides read TGTGCCAGCAGCCGACAGGGAGGCGCAGATACGCAGTATTTT. Protein sequence: CASSRQGGADTQYF. This sequence joins TRBV7-9 and TRBJ2-3; D perhaps matches TRBD1 (7 bases). Per the germline V gene, CDR1 is SEHNR and CDR2 is FQNEAQ (reference sequence). The V gene lost 5 bases and the J gene lost 4 bases, with 13 bases spanning the gap. This CDR3 spans 14 amino acids.

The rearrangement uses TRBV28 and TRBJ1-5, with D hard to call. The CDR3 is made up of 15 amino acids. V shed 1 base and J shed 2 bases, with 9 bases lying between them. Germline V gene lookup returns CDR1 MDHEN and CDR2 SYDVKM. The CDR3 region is CASSLSGSGNQPQHF. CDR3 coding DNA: TGTGCCAGCAGTTTATCCGGCAGCGGCAATCAGCCCCAGCATTTT.

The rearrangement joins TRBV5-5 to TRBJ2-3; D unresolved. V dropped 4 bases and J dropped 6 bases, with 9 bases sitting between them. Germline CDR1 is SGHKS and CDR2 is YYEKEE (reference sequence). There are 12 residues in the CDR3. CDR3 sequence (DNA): TGTGCCAGCAGCCCGCCCCGGGATACGCAGTATTTT. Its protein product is CASSPPRDTQYF.

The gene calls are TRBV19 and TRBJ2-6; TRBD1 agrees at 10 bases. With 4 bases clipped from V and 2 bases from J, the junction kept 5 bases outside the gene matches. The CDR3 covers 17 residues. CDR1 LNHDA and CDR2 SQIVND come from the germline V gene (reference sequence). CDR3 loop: CASSRGQGRPGANVLTF. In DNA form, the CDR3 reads TGTGCCAGTAGTAGGGGACAGGGGCGGCCTGGGGCCAACGTCCTGACTTTC.

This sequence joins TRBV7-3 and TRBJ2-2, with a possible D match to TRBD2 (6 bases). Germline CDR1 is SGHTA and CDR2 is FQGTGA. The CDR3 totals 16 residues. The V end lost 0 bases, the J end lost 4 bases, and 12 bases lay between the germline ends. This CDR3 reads CASSLTAGLPTGELFF. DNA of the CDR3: TGTGCCAGCAGCTTAACGGCGGGACTTCCCACCGGGGAGCTGTTTTTT.

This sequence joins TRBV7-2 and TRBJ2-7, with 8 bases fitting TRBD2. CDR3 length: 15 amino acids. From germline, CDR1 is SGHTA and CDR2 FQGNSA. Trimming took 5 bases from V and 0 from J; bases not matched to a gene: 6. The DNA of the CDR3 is TGTGCCAGCAGCCGTAGCGGGGTGAGCTCCTACGAGCAGTACGTC. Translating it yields CASSRSGVSSYEQYV.

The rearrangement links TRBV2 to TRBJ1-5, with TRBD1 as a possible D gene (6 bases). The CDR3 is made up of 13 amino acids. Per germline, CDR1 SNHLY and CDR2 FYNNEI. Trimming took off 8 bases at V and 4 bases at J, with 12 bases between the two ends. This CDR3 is CASRWTDNQPQHF. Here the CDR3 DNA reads TGTGCCAGCCGATGGACAGATAATCAGCCCCAGCATTTT. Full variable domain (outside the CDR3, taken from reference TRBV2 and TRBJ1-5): EPEVTQTPSHQVTQMGQEVILRCVPISNHLYFYWYRQILGQKVEFLVSFYNNEISEKSEIFDDQFSVERPDGSNFTLKIRSTKLEDSAMYFCASRWTDNQPQHFGDGTRLSIL.

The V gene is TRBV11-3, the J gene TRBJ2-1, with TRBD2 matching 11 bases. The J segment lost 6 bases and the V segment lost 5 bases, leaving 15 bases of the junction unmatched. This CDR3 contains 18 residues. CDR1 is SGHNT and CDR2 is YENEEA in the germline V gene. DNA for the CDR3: TGTGCCAGCAGCCCTTACCAGACTAGCGGGGAAGGAAGCAATGAGCAGTTCTTC. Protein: CASSPYQTSGEGSNEQFF. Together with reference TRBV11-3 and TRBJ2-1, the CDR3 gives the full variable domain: EAGVVQSPRYKIIEKKQPVAFWCNPISGHNTLYWYLQNLGQGPELLIRYENEEAVDDSQLPKDRFSAERLKGVDSTLKIQPAELGDSAVYLCASSPYQTSGEGSNEQFFGPGTRLTVL.

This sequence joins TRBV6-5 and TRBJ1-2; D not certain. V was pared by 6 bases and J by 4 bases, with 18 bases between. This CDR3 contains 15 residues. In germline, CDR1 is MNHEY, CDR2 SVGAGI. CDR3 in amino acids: CASSPVQTGGYGYTF. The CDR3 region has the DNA TGTGCCAGCAGCCCAGTACAGACGGGAGGCTATGGCTACACCTTC.

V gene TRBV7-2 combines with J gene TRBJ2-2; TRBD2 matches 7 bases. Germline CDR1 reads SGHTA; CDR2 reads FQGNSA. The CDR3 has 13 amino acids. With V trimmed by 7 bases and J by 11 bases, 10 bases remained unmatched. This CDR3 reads CASTSPGRGELFF. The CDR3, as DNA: TGTGCCAGCACCTCACCTGGGAGGGGAGAGCTGTTTTTT. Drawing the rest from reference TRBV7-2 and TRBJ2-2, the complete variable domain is GAGVSQSPSNKVTEKGKDVELRCDPISGHTALYWYRQSLGQGLEFLIYFQGNSAPDKSGLPSDRFSAERTGGSVSTLTIQRTQQEDSAVYLCASTSPGRGELFFGEGSRLTVL.

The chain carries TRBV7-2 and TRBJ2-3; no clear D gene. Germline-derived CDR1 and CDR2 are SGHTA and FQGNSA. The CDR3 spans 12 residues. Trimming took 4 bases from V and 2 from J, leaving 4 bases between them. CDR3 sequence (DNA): TGTGCCAGCAGCTACTACACAGATACGCAGTATTTT. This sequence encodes CASSYYTDTQYF. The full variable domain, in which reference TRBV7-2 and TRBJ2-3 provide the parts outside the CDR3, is GAGVSQSPSNKVTEKGKDVELRCDPISGHTALYWYRQSLGQGLEFLIYFQGNSAPDKSGLPSDRFSAERTGGSVSTLTIQRTQQEDSAVYLCASSYYTDTQYFGPGTRLTVL.

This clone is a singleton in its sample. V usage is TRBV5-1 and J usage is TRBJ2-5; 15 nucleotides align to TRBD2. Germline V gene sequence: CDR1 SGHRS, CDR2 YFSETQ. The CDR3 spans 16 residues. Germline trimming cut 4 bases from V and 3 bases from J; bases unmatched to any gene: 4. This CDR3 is CASSPGTSGGKETQYF. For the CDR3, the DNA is TGCGCCAGCAGCCCCGGGACTAGCGGGGGGAAAGAGACCCAGTACTTC.

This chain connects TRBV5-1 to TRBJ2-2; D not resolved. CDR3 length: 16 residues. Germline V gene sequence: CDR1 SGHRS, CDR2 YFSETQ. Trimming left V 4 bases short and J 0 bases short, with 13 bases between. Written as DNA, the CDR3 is TGCGCCAGCAGCCCTCAATTAACAGCGAACACCGGGGAGCTGTTTTTT. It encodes CASSPQLTANTGELFF.

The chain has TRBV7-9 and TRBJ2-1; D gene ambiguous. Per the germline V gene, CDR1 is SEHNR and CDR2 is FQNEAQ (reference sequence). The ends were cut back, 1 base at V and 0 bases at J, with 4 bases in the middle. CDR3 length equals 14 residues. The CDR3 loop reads CASSLDYSYNEQFF. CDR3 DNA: TGTGCCAGCAGCTTAGACTACTCCTACAATGAGCAGTTCTTC.